Listed below are T cell receptor beta chains from one sample, sequenced in a study of blood T cell repertoires in COVID-19. TCRdb keeps only in-frame clones here, not all; method: immunoSEQ multiplex PCR. The sample records 200,000 to 300,000 clones, roughly four fifths being singletons. Sample: peripheral blood. The receptors stem from a young man who had recovered from COVID-19. The CDR3 runs from the conserved cysteine through the conserved F or W.

v_call	j_call	cdr3_aa
TRBV5-1	TRBJ2-5	CASSPNPGVETQYF
TRBV19	TRBJ1-5	CASRRRAKGDQPQHF
TRBV5-4	TRBJ2-5	CASSLGQGSQETQYF
TRBV2	TRBJ1-1	CASSEEQESEAFF
TRBV24-1	TRBJ2-2	CATSSRVGNTGELFF
TRBV7-9	TRBJ1-5	CASSLAGTGGFDQPQHF
TRBV12-3/TRBV12-4	TRBJ2-3	CASSLGGSDTQYF
TRBV3-1/TRBV3-2	TRBJ2-4	CASSQWDSGGAGGKNIQYF
TRBV28	TRBJ1-1	CASSVQGFRTEAFF
TRBV2	TRBJ2-3	CASDETSTDTQYF
TRBV21-1	TRBJ2-3	CARLDHRTDTQYF
TRBV11-2	TRBJ1-1	CASSLDLSGGEAFF
TRBV10-3	TRBJ2-1	CAITQRSGGSGGPGLHNEQFF
TRBV5-6	TRBJ2-1	CASSRDRGFYNEQFF
TRBV27	TRBJ2-3	CVTTSGGQVPTDTQYF
TRBV5-1	TRBJ2-2	CASSATGNTGELFF
TRBV5-4	TRBJ2-7	CASSIQRGGHEQYF
TRBV7-7	TRBJ2-2	CASSLGRGNTGELFF
TRBV7-9	TRBJ2-5	CASSLGRGVAETQYF
TRBV5-1	TRBJ2-7	CASSGTGTVSYEQYF
TRBV7-9	TRBJ1-2	CATYQGIYGYTF
TRBV18	TRBJ2-7	CASSPGSISYEQYF
TRBV12-3/TRBV12-4	TRBJ2-3	CASSQGTGDTQYF
TRBV5-1	TRBJ1-1	CASSSVYSRGQDEAFF
TRBV5-6	TRBJ1-4	CASSRDRAGATNEKLFF
TRBV19	TRBJ1-2	CASSPGTRGHYGYTF
TRBV27	TRBJ2-1	CASSLDPSGGRNEQFF
TRBV7-8	TRBJ2-3	CASSLDRQGSLVTQYF
TRBV7-9	TRBJ2-3	CASSLYGTGGSFADTQYF
TRBV5-4	TRBJ1-6	CASSLRDSYSPLHF
TRBV11-2	TRBJ2-7	CASSLSIPGHLGSYEQYF
TRBV6-5	TRBJ1-2	CASKPGLGGYTF
TRBV19	TRBJ1-5	CASSMGPNDQPQHF
TRBV10-1	TRBJ2-5	CASSESGTSEEFETQYF
TRBV27	TRBJ1-6	CATRPLHF
TRBV28	TRBJ2-6	CASSLRSVRTANSGANVLTF
TRBV2	TRBJ1-6	CASSGGGGYNSPLHF
TRBV2	TRBJ2-7	CASSERSSYEQYF
TRBV10-3	TRBJ2-2	CAISASGQGELFF
TRBV5-1	TRBJ1-2	CASSFARGMGYGYTF
TRBV3-1/TRBV3-2	TRBJ1-1	CASSQDGGGRRNTEAFF
TRBV9	TRBJ2-6	CASSSTGTARRSGANVLTF
TRBV28	TRBJ2-5	CASSFSGAGGETQYF
TRBV20-1	TRBJ2-3	CSAGRENTQYF
TRBV29-1	TRBJ1-2	CSVVAVGGIEGYTF
TRBV3-1/TRBV3-2	TRBJ1-2	CASSRDQGDGYTF
TRBV7-9	TRBJ1-2	CASAPGDHRAGYTF
TRBV2	TRBJ1-1	CASSGQWNTEAFF
TRBV12-3/TRBV12-4	TRBJ2-2	CASSPQGGELFF
TRBV7-9	TRBJ1-2	CASTETGDNYGYTF
TRBV27	TRBJ1-2	CASSSRGIYGYTF
TRBV6-5	TRBJ1-5	CASRTGESRSQHF
TRBV25-1	TRBJ2-3	CASSRPGRRDTQYF
TRBV6-6	TRBJ2-3	CASSPIGGGGTDTQYF
TRBV9	TRBJ2-1	CASSGRVRGGARNEQFF
TRBV6-6	TRBJ2-6	CASGENHGGANVLTF